Listed below are T cell receptor beta chains from one sample, sequenced in a study of beta chain features in type 1 diabetes. Only in-frame clones appear in the TCRdb table, and some are missing; sequencing was by immunoSEQ multiplex PCR. In the table there are 900,000 or so clones, roughly a sixth of which are singletons. The specimen sequenced was naive CD4+ T cells from blood. Receptor source: a woman under 30 in good health. Each CDR3 is given with its conserved first and last residue. Fields, in order: J gene, clone size, CDR3 length, D gene, V gene, CDR3 DNA, CDR3 protein. A D gene is named only where the DNA matches it firmly. Some rows mark clone size as missing; the rest say once, few, many or name a class of expanded clone.

j_call: TRBJ2-3; clone_size: NA; cdr3_length: 15; d_call: TRBD2; v_call: TRBV27; cdr3_nt: TGTGCCAGCCATACGACTAGCGGGAGCACAGATACGCAGTATTTT; cdr3_aa: CASHTTSGSTDTQYF
j_call: TRBJ2-1; clone_size: few; cdr3_length: 15; d_call: NA; v_call: TRBV28; cdr3_nt: TGTGCCAGCAGTTTTCTGTTAGGGTTCTACAATGAGCAGTTCTTC; cdr3_aa: CASSFLLGFYNEQFF
j_call: TRBJ2-7; clone_size: NA; cdr3_length: 17; d_call: NA; v_call: TRBV21-1; cdr3_nt: TGTGCCAGCAGCAAAGAGGCTGGAAAAGGGCAATCCTACGAGCAGTACTTC; cdr3_aa: CASSKEAGKGQSYEQYF
j_call: TRBJ2-7; clone_size: NA; cdr3_length: 14; d_call: TRBD1; v_call: TRBV11-2; cdr3_nt: TGTGCCAGCAGCTTGTCAGGACAGGGCTACGAGCAGTACTTC; cdr3_aa: CASSLSGQGYEQYF
j_call: TRBJ2-5; clone_size: few; cdr3_length: 15; d_call: NA; v_call: TRBV9; cdr3_nt: TGTGCCAGCATTCGGGGCCGTCCAGATAAAGAGACCCAGTACTTC; cdr3_aa: CASIRGRPDKETQYF
j_call: TRBJ2-3; clone_size: NA; cdr3_length: 18; d_call: TRBD1; v_call: TRBV9; cdr3_nt: TGTGCCAGCAGCGCCGGACAGGACGTAATCGTTACTACAGATACGCAGTATTTT; cdr3_aa: CASSAGQDVIVTTDTQYF
j_call: TRBJ1-4; clone_size: few; cdr3_length: 17; d_call: NA; v_call: TRBV7-2; cdr3_nt: TGTGCCAGCAGCTTCCGAGCAGGCGGGGTGGCTAATGAAAAACTGTTTTTT; cdr3_aa: CASSFRAGGVANEKLFF
j_call: TRBJ2-1; clone_size: NA; cdr3_length: 12; d_call: NA; v_call: TRBV7-9; cdr3_nt: TGTGCCAGCAGCCCCTATTACCATGAGCAGTTCTTC; cdr3_aa: CASSPYYHEQFF
j_call: TRBJ1-3; clone_size: few; cdr3_length: 11; d_call: NA; v_call: TRBV6-5; cdr3_nt: TGTGCCAGCAGTTACGGAAACACCATATATTTT; cdr3_aa: CASSYGNTIYF
j_call: TRBJ1-5; clone_size: NA; cdr3_length: 14; d_call: NA; v_call: TRBV7-8; cdr3_nt: TGTGCCACCGCCCGGGGGGCTGGCAATCAGCCCCAGCATTTT; cdr3_aa: CATARGAGNQPQHF
j_call: TRBJ1-3; clone_size: few; cdr3_length: 13; d_call: NA; v_call: TRBV7-9; cdr3_nt: TGTGCCAGCAGTGGGCAGGAAGGAAACACCATATATTTT; cdr3_aa: CASSGQEGNTIYF
j_call: TRBJ2-1; clone_size: NA; cdr3_length: 14; d_call: TRBD2; v_call: TRBV6-5; cdr3_nt: TGTGCCAGCACTTTTAGAGCGGGAGTGGTTGAGCAGTTCTTC; cdr3_aa: CASTFRAGVVEQFF
j_call: TRBJ2-5; clone_size: few; cdr3_length: 13; d_call: NA; v_call: TRBV19; cdr3_nt: TGTGCCAGTAGTCCCGGACAAGTAGAGACCCAGTACTTC; cdr3_aa: CASSPGQVETQYF
j_call: TRBJ2-1; clone_size: few; cdr3_length: 15; d_call: NA; v_call: TRBV5-4; cdr3_nt: TGTGCCAGCAGCTTGCGGGGGAGCACCTACAATGAGCAGTTCTTC; cdr3_aa: CASSLRGSTYNEQFF
j_call: TRBJ1-2; clone_size: NA; cdr3_length: 10; d_call: NA; v_call: TRBV20-1; cdr3_nt: TGCAGTGCTCGAACAGGCGAAGACACCTTC; cdr3_aa: CSARTGEDTF
j_call: TRBJ1-1; clone_size: NA; cdr3_length: 12; d_call: NA; v_call: TRBV2; cdr3_nt: TGTGCCAGCAGCGGGGACATCCCCGGGCGATTCTTT; cdr3_aa: CASSGDIPGRFF
j_call: TRBJ2-2; clone_size: few; cdr3_length: 17; d_call: TRBD2; v_call: TRBV5-1; cdr3_nt: TGCGCCAGCAGCTCGACCGGGACTAGCGTGAACACCGGGGAGCTGTTTTTT; cdr3_aa: CASSSTGTSVNTGELFF
j_call: TRBJ2-3; clone_size: few; cdr3_length: 12; d_call: NA; v_call: TRBV6-5; cdr3_nt: TGTGCCAGCAGCCGTCGGTACAATACGCAGTATTTT; cdr3_aa: CASSRRYNTQYF
j_call: TRBJ2-3; clone_size: few; cdr3_length: 11; d_call: NA; v_call: TRBV27; cdr3_nt: TGTGCCAGCCGAAGTAGGGGTACGCAGTATTTT; cdr3_aa: CASRSRGTQYF
j_call: TRBJ2-2; clone_size: NA; cdr3_length: 17; d_call: TRBD2; v_call: TRBV25-1; cdr3_nt: TGTGCCAGCAGTGAAGAAAAACTAGCGGGCTACACCGGGGAGCTGTTTTTT; cdr3_aa: CASSEEKLAGYTGELFF
j_call: TRBJ2-1; clone_size: few; cdr3_length: 13; d_call: NA; v_call: TRBV28; cdr3_nt: TGTGCCAGCAGTTGGGGTTCTTACAATGAGCAGTTCTTC; cdr3_aa: CASSWGSYNEQFF
j_call: TRBJ2-3; clone_size: few; cdr3_length: 13; d_call: NA; v_call: TRBV19; cdr3_nt: TGTGCCAGTACCAGAACTAGCACAGATACGCAGTATTTT; cdr3_aa: CASTRTSTDTQYF
j_call: TRBJ1-1; clone_size: few; cdr3_length: 13; d_call: NA; v_call: TRBV28; cdr3_nt: TGTGCCAGCAGTTTATGGGGGACCTTTGGGGCTTTCTTT; cdr3_aa: CASSLWGTFGAFF
j_call: TRBJ2-7; clone_size: few; cdr3_length: 13; d_call: NA; v_call: TRBV6-6; cdr3_nt: TGTGCCAGCAGTGCCACAGGGTTACACGAGCAGTACTTC; cdr3_aa: CASSATGLHEQYF
j_call: TRBJ1-2; clone_size: few; cdr3_length: 17; d_call: NA; v_call: TRBV7-2; cdr3_nt: TGTGCCAGCAGCTTTTCAGTTCCCGACAGCCAAACCTATGGCTACACCTTC; cdr3_aa: CASSFSVPDSQTYGYTF
j_call: TRBJ2-1; clone_size: few; cdr3_length: 16; d_call: TRBD2; v_call: TRBV7-9; cdr3_nt: TGTGCCAGCAGCTTCGGGAGAGTTAGCGGGAGCGATGAGCAGTTCTTC; cdr3_aa: CASSFGRVSGSDEQFF
j_call: TRBJ2-1; clone_size: few; cdr3_length: 14; d_call: TRBD2; v_call: TRBV5-1; cdr3_nt: TGCGCCAGCAGCCCAGGGACTAGCGGCAATGAGCAGTTCTTC; cdr3_aa: CASSPGTSGNEQFF
j_call: TRBJ1-5; clone_size: NA; cdr3_length: 13; d_call: NA; v_call: TRBV19; cdr3_nt: TGTGCCAGTAGTATGTTTAGCAATCAGCCCCAGCATTTT; cdr3_aa: CASSMFSNQPQHF
j_call: TRBJ2-5; clone_size: few; cdr3_length: 15; d_call: TRBD2; v_call: TRBV10-3; cdr3_nt: TGTGCCATCAGTGGGCCGACTAGCGGGAAAGAGACCCAGTACTTC; cdr3_aa: CAISGPTSGKETQYF